These 22 T cell receptor beta chains originate from one sample sequenced in a study of T cells in Graves' hyperthyroidism and ophthalmopathy. The TCR beta CDR3 regions underwent amplification using RNA transcripts as the source. The HTBI primer set served for first-round RT-PCR of the TCR CDR3. TCRdb used MiXCR to reprocess the multiplex PCR reads, holding one entry per CDR3 protein. The sample has approximately 870,000 distinct CDR3 sequences; roughly 40% are singletons. The sample was blood. All receptors derive from a man between 18 and 29 years old with Graves' hyperthyroidism.

In nucleotides, the CDR3 is TGTGCCAGCAGCCAAAGGGGGGGGAGCGGGAATGAGCAGTTCTTC. Its protein product is CASSQRGGSGNEQFF. The chain carries TRBV7-3 and TRBJ2-1; a possible D gene is TRBD2 (7 bases). V lost 5 bases, J lost 7 bases, and 18 bases lay in between. Germline CDR1 and CDR2: SGHTA and FQGTGA. The CDR3 has 15 residues.

This clonotype was observed a handful of times. The chain combines TRBV7-2 with TRBJ2-7; D is perhaps TRBD1 or TRBD2 (5 bases each). CDR1 and CDR2 from the germline V gene are SGHTA and FQGNSA. The CDR3 spans 12 residues. Between the trimmed V and J ends, which lost 8 bases and 2 bases, there was a span of 10 bases. The CDR3 sequence is CASGWDAYEQYF. CDR3 DNA sequence: TGTGCCAGCGGGTGGGACGCCTACGAGCAGTACTTC.

This clonotype was counted many times. V usage is TRBV7-2 and J usage is TRBJ2-5; no definite D call. Trimming pared 1 base from V and 5 bases from J, leaving 11 bases between. The germline gives CDR1 SGHTA, CDR2 FQGNSA. The CDR3 runs to 14 residues. This CDR3 is CASSLGVTTETQYF. CDR3 nucleotides: TGTGCCAGCAGCTTAGGGGTGACCACGGAGACCCAGTACTTC.

This clonotype was seen a single time. A much bigger clone sits one base away, suggesting this may be a read error. The chain uses TRBV19 and TRBJ1-3; D may be TRBD1 (6 bases). Germline V lookup: CDR1 LNHDA, CDR2 SQIVND (reference sequence). Trimming cost V 9 bases and J 2 bases, with 11 bases left between them. CDR3 size: 13 residues. CDR3 bases: TGTGCCAGCTTGGCAGGGGCTGGAAACACCATATATTTT. It is translated as CASLAGAGNTIYF.

This clonotype was counted ten times or more. V and J are TRBV29-1 and TRBJ2-2; 9 bases match TRBD1. CDR1 SQVTM and CDR2 ANQGSEA come from the germline V gene. The J segment lost 4 bases and the V segment lost 4 bases, leaving 4 bases of the junction unmatched. The CDR3 length is 14 residues. CDR3 amino acids: CSVVGDRATGELFF. The CDR3 nucleotides are TGCAGCGTTGTTGGGGACAGGGCCACCGGGGAGCTGTTTTTT.

This clonotype was picked up a small number of times. This rearrangement joins TRBV6-5 to TRBJ1-1, with a tentative D call TRBD1 (5 bases). The germline V gene has CDR1 MNHEY and CDR2 SVGAGI. The CDR3 consists of 12 residues. V dropped 7 bases and J dropped 4 bases, with 10 bases sitting between them. CDR3 nucleotide sequence: TGTGCCAGCACCGACAGACTCACTGAAGCTTTCTTT. It codes for CASTDRLTEAFF.

The chain couples TRBV5-4 to TRBJ2-5; possibly TRBD1 for D (6 bases). This CDR3 is 11 amino acids long. Deletions cut 0 bases from V and 12 bases from J, with 9 bases between. Germline CDR1 is SGHNT and CDR2 is YYREEE (reference sequence). CDR3 loop: CASSLGGQKYF. CDR3 in DNA: TGTGCCAGCAGCTTGGGGGGACAAAAGTACTTC.

Concerning this clonotype itself: One junction end does not reproduce the germline sequence, and a read error may be involved. The chain combines TRBV7-9 with TRBJ2-7; D possibly corresponds to TRBD1 (5 bases). CDR3 size: 15 residues. Germline V gene data show CDR1 as SEHNR and CDR2 as FQNEAQ (reference sequence). This CDR3 reads CASSQDEGHSYEQYF. In nucleotides, the CDR3 is TGCGCCAGCAGCCAAGATGAAGGACACTCCTACGAGCAGTACTTC.

Turning to this clonotype: A read error is possible here, since a much larger clone lies one base away. This chain connects TRBV20-1 to TRBJ1-6; 9 nucleotides agree with TRBD1. The CDR3 covers 13 residues. The germline gives CDR1 DFQATT, CDR2 SNEGSKA (reference sequence). The ends lost 7 bases at V and 7 bases at J; junction bases unmatched: 5. As DNA, the CDR3 is TGCAGTGTTACAGGGGGCCTAAATTCACCCCTCCACTTT. Residues: CSVTGGLNSPLHF.

In nucleotides, the CDR3 is TGCGCCAGCAGTGAGTCGACAGAAGGGAACAATCAGCCCCAGCATTTT. Translating gives CASSESTEGNNQPQHF. The chain couples TRBV10-1 to TRBJ1-5; possibly TRBD1 for D (5 bases). This CDR3 comprises 16 residues. The V gene lost 0 bases and the J gene lost 3 bases, with 12 bases spanning the gap. The germline V gene encodes CDR1 WNHNN and CDR2 SYGVQD (reference sequence).

The sample holds a few counts of this clonotype. In nucleotides, the CDR3 is TGTGCCAGCAGTGAAGGGACAGGGGGCCCTTACACCGGGGAGCTGTTTTTT. This gives the protein CASSEGTGGPYTGELFF. The chain carries TRBV2 and TRBJ2-2; 11 bases map to TRBD1. V was pared by 1 base and J by 3 bases, with 4 bases of the junction left unmatched. This CDR3 is 17 amino acids long. Germline V gene lookup returns CDR1 SNHLY and CDR2 FYNNEI. Together with reference TRBV2 and TRBJ2-2, the CDR3 gives the full variable domain: EPEVTQTPSHQVTQMGQEVILRCVPISNHLYFYWYRQILGQKVEFLVSFYNNEISEKSEIFDDQFSVERPDGSNFTLKIRSTKLEDSAMYFCASSEGTGGPYTGELFFGEGSRLTVL.

This clonotype was found many times. The genes are TRBV2 and TRBJ1-2, with D unclear. Germline V gene data show CDR1 as SNHLY and CDR2 as FYNNEI. CDR3 length: 13 residues. The germline V and J ends were trimmed by 2 bases and 0 bases, with 4 bases remaining between them. The CDR3 DNA follows: TGTGCCAGCAGTGAACACTCTAACTATGGCTACACCTTC. Its protein is CASSEHSNYGYTF.

As for this clonotype: This may stem from a read error, because a much larger clone lies one nucleotide away. Given the absence of the conserved phenylalanine or tryptophan at the CDR3 end, a read error is likely. The chain couples TRBV2 to TRBJ2-7, with D unresolved. CDR3 length equals 13 residues. V dropped 3 bases and J dropped 3 bases, with 9 bases sitting between them. Germline V gene sequence: CDR1 SNHLY, CDR2 FYNNEI. CDR3 sequence reads: CASSEETIYEQYL. In nucleotides, the CDR3 is TGTGCCAGCAGTGAGGAGACCATCTACGAGCAGTACCTC.

This clonotype was recorded a few times. This rearrangement joins TRBV5-5 to TRBJ2-7; 8 bases agree with TRBD1. In germline, CDR1 is SGHKS, CDR2 YYEKEE (reference sequence). The CDR3 has 15 residues. J was trimmed by 3 bases and V by 1 base; bases with no gene match: 6. CDR3 sequence: CASSLLQGADYEQYF. In nucleotides, the CDR3 is TGTGCCAGCAGCTTGTTGCAGGGGGCGGACTACGAGCAGTACTTC.

This clonotype was seen only a few times. The chain employs TRBV7-3 and TRBJ2-2; 10 bases map to TRBD2. The CDR3 consists of 15 residues. Germline assignment: CDR1 SGHTA and CDR2 FQGTGA. The trim removed 5 bases at V and 3 bases at J, leaving 3 bases unmatched. The CDR3 is CASSRTSGYTGELFF. DNA of the CDR3: TGTGCCAGCAGCCGGACTAGCGGATACACCGGGGAGCTGTTTTTT.

In this sample, this clonotype turned up a few times. J is TRBJ1-1 and V is TRBV7-9; D remains unclear. This CDR3 has 15 residues. The germline V gene encodes CDR1 SEHNR and CDR2 FQNEAQ (reference sequence). The V gene lost 8 bases and the J gene lost 0 bases, with 16 bases spanning the gap. The CDR3 protein is CASLTTRRVNTEAFF. The CDR3 nucleotides read TGTGCCAGCCTCACGACGCGCCGGGTGAACACTGAAGCTTTCTTT.

This sequence joins TRBV19 and TRBJ1-5; 11 nucleotides agree with TRBD1. The length of the CDR3 is 14 residues. V was pared by 7 bases and J by 6 bases, with 5 bases of the junction left unmatched. CDR1 is LNHDA and CDR2 is SQIVND in the germline V gene (reference sequence). CDR3 nucleotides: TGTGCCAGTATGGGGACAGGGGGGAGTCAGCCCCAGCATTTT. This translates into CASMGTGGSQPQHF.

This clonotype occurred a few times. The chain links TRBV19 to TRBJ1-1; D is possibly TRBD1 (6 bases). The ends were cut back, 1 base at V and 5 bases at J, with 11 bases in the middle. This CDR3 is 14 amino acids long. CDR1 LNHDA and CDR2 SQIVND come from the germline V gene (reference sequence). CDR3 nucleotides: TGTGCCAGTAGTATAGCCACAGGGAAAACTGAAGCTTTCTTT. This translates into CASSIATGKTEAFF.

This clonotype has ten or more counts. The chain joins TRBV15 to TRBJ2-7; D might be TRBD2 (5 bases). V shed 0 bases and J shed 3 bases, with 6 bases lying between them. This CDR3 comprises 13 residues. The germline gives CDR1 LNHNV, CDR2 YYDKDF (reference sequence). CDR3: CATSRDTSYEQYF. CDR3 in DNA: TGTGCCACCAGCAGAGATACTAGCTACGAGCAGTACTTC.

The genes are TRBV7-3 and TRBJ2-7; either TRBD1 or TRBD2 may fit D (5 bases each). This CDR3 is built from 16 residues. Trimming took 2 bases from V and 7 from J, leaving 21 bases between them. CDR1 is SGHTA and CDR2 is FQGTGA in the germline V gene. The chain's CDR3 is CASSLGPRDGGWEQYF. The CDR3 DNA reads as TGTGCCAGCAGCTTAGGGCCGAGGGACGGTGGATGGGAGCAGTACTTC.

The V gene is TRBV7-6, the J gene TRBJ1-2, with D possibly TRBD1 on 6 matching bases. The CDR3 has 17 amino acids. CDR1 and CDR2 from the germline V gene are SGHVS and FNYEAQ. V was pared by 1 base and J by 6 bases, with 21 bases between. In DNA, the CDR3 is TGTGCCAGCAGCTTAGTTCCGCCGGGCAGGGGTGAGGATGGCTACACCTTC. Translating gives CASSLVPPGRGEDGYTF.

The genes are TRBV7-9 and TRBJ1-3, with TRBD1 as a possible D gene (6 bases). The germline V and J ends were trimmed by 4 bases and 16 bases, with 20 bases remaining between them. This CDR3 region has 13 residues. CDR1 is SEHNR, CDR2 FQNEAQ, per germline (reference sequence). In nucleotides, the CDR3 is TGTGCCAGCAGCTCCCAGGGGCCGGCTGCTACCTATTTT. Its protein is CASSSQGPAATYF. The whole variable domain, filled in from reference TRBV7-9 and TRBJ1-3, reads DTGVSQNPRHKITKRGQNVTFRCDPISEHNRLYWYRQTLGQGPEFLTYFQNEAQLEKSRLLSDRFSAERPKGSFSTLEIQRTEQGDSAMYLCASSSQGPAATYFGEGSWLTVV.